The 28 T cell receptor beta chains presented below share a single source sample, sequenced in a study of shared clonotypes between healthy human individuals. Sequencing was performed with immunoSEQ multiplex PCR; in TCRdb, only in-frame clones are kept and a portion is missing. The sample carries about 1.5 million clones, 95% to 99% recorded once. Specimen: naive CD4+ T cells sorted from blood. Subset defined: CD45RA+ positively selected. The receptors come from a man between 25 and 39 years old in good health.

This chain links TRBV2 with TRBJ1-2; no reliable D call. This CDR3 comprises 13 residues. V lost 7 bases, J lost 7 bases, and 16 bases lay in between. In germline, CDR1 is SNHLY, CDR2 FYNNEI. The CDR3 bases are TGTGCCAGCACCACCGGGTGGGCCGGTGGCTACACCTTC. It specifies CASTTGWAGGYTF.

V is TRBV20-1 and J is TRBJ2-5; no firm D call. The CDR3 sequence is 11 residues long. Germline CDR1 and CDR2: DFQATT and SNEGSKA (reference sequence). Deletions cut 1 base from V and 3 bases from J, with 3 bases between. The CDR3 loop is CSARAKETQYF. The CDR3 nucleotides are TGCAGTGCTAGAGCAAAAGAGACCCAGTACTTC.

The chain has TRBV6-6 and TRBJ2-7; the D gene could be TRBD1 or TRBD2 (6 bases each). Trimming cost V 5 bases and J 6 bases, with 14 bases left between them. The V gene's germline CDR1 is MNHNY and CDR2 SVGAGI (reference sequence). CDR3 size: 13 residues. CDR3 in DNA: TGTGCCAGCAGTACCCGCCCGGGGGCCGAGCAGTACTTC. Encoded protein: CASSTRPGAEQYF.

V is TRBV29-1 and J is TRBJ2-7; 11 bases map to TRBD1. The germline V gene encodes CDR1 SQVTM and CDR2 ANQGSEA. This CDR3 has 13 amino acids. Unmatched junction bases numbered 7, after V lost 7 bases and J lost 5 bases. CDR3 in amino acids: CSGGGQGVHEQYF. DNA for the CDR3: TGCAGCGGCGGGGGACAGGGGGTCCACGAGCAGTACTTC.

This chain joins TRBV30 and TRBJ1-4; D is uncertain. The germline V and J ends were trimmed by 6 bases and 7 bases, with 9 bases remaining between them. This CDR3 comprises 11 residues. Germline V gives CDR1 GTSNPN, CDR2 SVGIG (reference sequence). The CDR3 region is CACLQVEKLFF. The CDR3 DNA follows: TGTGCCTGTTTGCAGGTTGAAAAACTGTTTTTT.

The J gene is TRBJ2-1, the V gene TRBV6-5; D is uncertain. Looked up from germline, CDR1 is MNHEY and CDR2 is SVGAGI. Trimming shortened V by 0 bases and J by 8 bases, and 11 bases separated the two germline ends. The CDR3 covers 14 residues. The CDR3, as DNA: TGTGCCAGCAGTTACTCCCGGATTAACCATGAGCAGTTCTTC. This sequence encodes CASSYSRINHEQFF.

The chain uses TRBV28 and TRBJ2-7, with D unclear. The germline CDR1 and CDR2 sequences are MDHEN and SYDVKM. V was clipped by 3 bases and J by 5 bases, with 17 bases between them. This CDR3 is 15 amino acids long. The CDR3, as DNA: TGTGCCAGCAGTTTCGGAAAGAACGTGGAACACGAGCAGTACTTC. Translation gives CASSFGKNVEHEQYF.

The chain combines TRBV21-1 with TRBJ2-1; TRBD2, the table's D call, was not compared with the DNA. TRBV21-1 represents a pseudogene. This CDR3 has 13 residues. The DNA for the CDR3 is TGTGCCAGCCACCGGCGTTTCGCGGATGAGCAGTTCTTC. Residues: CASHRRFADEQFF.

V is TRBV27 and J is TRBJ2-7; D perhaps matches TRBD2 (6 bases). Per germline, CDR1 MNHEY and CDR2 SMNVEV (reference sequence). CDR3 length: 15 amino acids. Trimming took 6 bases from V and 4 from J, leaving 19 bases between them. This chain's CDR3 is CASRPRDSGPYEQYF. The DNA for the CDR3 is TGTGCCAGCAGGCCACGGGACTCCGGGCCGTACGAGCAGTACTTC.

The V and J genes are TRBV29-1 and TRBJ2-7; D perhaps matches TRBD2 (5 bases). The CDR3 contains 13 residues. Germline V lookup: CDR1 SQVTM, CDR2 ANQGSEA. The V end was cut by 4 bases, the J end by 9 bases, with 19 bases between. CDR3 sequence reads: CSVGRPVGPGQYF. Here the CDR3 DNA reads TGCAGCGTTGGGAGGCCCGTCGGTCCCGGGCAGTACTTC.

Turning to this clone: The same CDR3 can be traced to other DNA sequences in this sample. The chain joins TRBV6-6 to TRBJ2-7, with 7 bases matching TRBD1. The J segment lost 2 bases and the V segment lost 0 bases, leaving 1 base of the junction unmatched. Germline values: CDR1 MNHNY, CDR2 SVGAGI (reference sequence). CDR3 size: 14 residues. CDR3 in amino acids: CASSYSGTAYEQYF. CDR3 nucleotide sequence: TGTGCCAGCAGTTACTCGGGGACAGCCTACGAGCAGTACTTC.

The CDR3 region is CASSVAEGTSGSRTETQYF. The CDR3 DNA follows: TGTGCCAGCAGCGTAGCGGAGGGGACTAGCGGGAGCCGGACGGAGACCCAGTACTTC. The V call is TRBV9, the J call TRBJ2-5, with 14 bases lining up with TRBD2. Trimming took 0 bases from V and 5 from J; bases not matched to a gene: 12. The CDR3 covers 19 residues. The germline CDR1 and CDR2 sequences are SGDLS and YYNGEE.

This sequence joins TRBV9 and TRBJ2-1; 8 bases align to TRBD2. Germline lookup yields CDR1 SGDLS and CDR2 YYNGEE. V was clipped by 0 bases and J by 9 bases; unmatched bases: 5. The CDR3 consists of 14 residues. CDR3 amino acids: CASSVATSVGEQFF. As DNA, the CDR3 is TGTGCCAGCAGCGTAGCGACTAGCGTTGGTGAGCAGTTCTTC.

Of note for this clone: Other DNA sequences of this sample code for an identical CDR3. The V gene is TRBV5-1, the J gene TRBJ1-1; 7 bases map to TRBD1. The trim removed 0 bases at V and 1 base at J, leaving 0 bases unmatched. The CDR3 totals 14 residues. CDR1 and CDR2 from the germline V gene are SGHRS and YFSETQ. This CDR3 is CASSLDRGNTEAFF. The DNA of the CDR3 is TGCGCCAGCAGCTTGGACAGGGGGAACACTGAAGCTTTCTTT.

CDR3 in DNA: TGTGCCAGCAGTTATAGCGGGAAAGTCTACGAGCAGTACTTC. Translating it yields CASSYSGKVYEQYF. The chain combines TRBV6-6 with TRBJ2-7, with TRBD2 matching 8 bases. This CDR3 is built from 14 residues. With 3 bases clipped from V and 3 bases from J, the junction kept 4 bases outside the gene matches. Germline V CDR1 and CDR2: MNHNY, SVGAGI (reference sequence).

As concerns this clone: The sample has other DNA sequences that encode this CDR3 too. V is TRBV15 and J is TRBJ2-3, with TRBD2 identical over 13 bases. The CDR3 is 16 amino acids. Germline CDR1 LNHNV, CDR2 YYDKDF (reference sequence). Trimming at V came to 3 bases and at J to 3 bases, leaving 3 bases not matched to a gene. The CDR3, as DNA: TGTGCCACCAGCAGTAGACTAGCGGGAGGAACAGATACGCAGTATTTT. Its protein product is CATSSRLAGGTDTQYF.

With regard to this clone: Other DNA variants within this sample encode the same CDR3. The chain links TRBV27 to TRBJ2-2; D gene ambiguous. Trimming stripped 6 bases from V and 3 bases from J, with 5 bases between. The CDR3 runs to 12 residues. Germline V lookup: CDR1 MNHEY, CDR2 SMNVEV (reference sequence). CDR3 residues: CASSPYTGELFF. In DNA form, the CDR3 reads TGTGCCAGCAGCCCATACACCGGGGAGCTGTTTTTT.

This chain connects TRBV18 to TRBJ2-3; TRBD2 agrees at 9 bases. The CDR3 extends over 16 amino acids. V lost 0 bases, J lost 4 bases, and 5 bases stayed unmatched. In germline, CDR1 is KGHSH, CDR2 LQKENI. The CDR3, as DNA: TGTGCCAGCTCACCACCTAGCGGGAGCCGAGCAGATACGCAGTATTTT. It translates to CASSPPSGSRADTQYF.

This chain uses TRBV9 with TRBJ1-1; D might be TRBD1 (6 bases). V dropped 3 bases and J dropped 1 base, with 7 bases sitting between them. The CDR3 covers 13 residues. Germline V gives CDR1 SGDLS, CDR2 YYNGEE. The DNA of the CDR3 is TGTGCCAGCAGCGCCAGGGGGAACACTGAAGCTTTCTTT. Translating it yields CASSARGNTEAFF. The full variable domain, with the rest looked up from reference TRBV9 and TRBJ1-1, is DSGVTQTPKHLITATGQRVTLRCSPRSGDLSVYWYQQSLDQGLQFLIQYYNGEERAKGNILERFSAQQFPDLHSELNLSSLELGDSALYFCASSARGNTEAFFGQGTRLTVV.

The rearrangement links TRBV7-2 to TRBJ1-3; D gene ambiguous. The V gene lost 4 bases and the J gene lost 0 bases, with 7 bases spanning the gap. The CDR3 has 14 residues. CDR1 is SGHTA, CDR2 FQGNSA, per germline. Written as DNA, the CDR3 is TGTGCCAGCAGCTGGGGTGCCTCTGGAAACACCATATATTTT. Its protein is CASSWGASGNTIYF.

On this clone itself: Other DNA variants within this sample encode the same CDR3. This chain connects TRBV6-1 to TRBJ2-7, with 12 bases fitting TRBD2. CDR1 is MNHNS, CDR2 SASEGT, per germline. The CDR3 contains 15 residues. J lost 1 base, V lost 4 bases, and 2 bases had no gene match. The CDR3 DNA sequence: TGTGCCAGCAGTGGGACTAGCGGGACTTCCTACGAGCAGTACTTC. Residues: CASSGTSGTSYEQYF.

In this sample, this clone turned up once. This chain joins TRBV5-6 and TRBJ2-3, with D hard to call. This CDR3 has 15 amino acids. V lost 1 base and J lost 5, with 14 bases in between. Germline V gene lookup returns CDR1 SGHDT and CDR2 YYEEEE. CDR3: CASSLSGSHRDTQYF. The CDR3 nucleotides are TGTGCCAGCAGCTTGTCTGGTAGCCATCGAGATACGCAGTATTTT.

This clone has only one observation. The J gene is TRBJ2-5, the V gene TRBV18, with D perhaps TRBD1 or TRBD2 (6 bases each). Per germline, CDR1 KGHSH and CDR2 LQKENI. V was clipped by 3 bases and J by 1 base, with 18 bases between them. This CDR3 has 17 amino acids. CDR3 DNA sequence: TGTGCCAGCTCACCTTTGGGGGGCTCAAGTGCCCAAGAGACCCAGTACTTC. This gives the protein CASSPLGGSSAQETQYF.

In this sample, this clone turned up once. The V call is TRBV5-6, the J call TRBJ2-5; TRBD2 is a possible D gene (5 bases). Germline loops: CDR1 SGHDT, CDR2 YYEEEE. Trimming shortened V by 4 bases and J by 2 bases, and 12 bases separated the two germline ends. The CDR3 loop spans 14 amino acids. CDR3 amino acids: CASSTYQRQETQYF. CDR3 DNA sequence: TGTGCCAGCAGCACGTACCAGCGGCAAGAGACCCAGTACTTC.

The chain combines TRBV28 with TRBJ2-1; D possibly corresponds to TRBD2 (6 bases). The germline V and J ends were trimmed by 4 bases and 4 bases, with 11 bases remaining between them. The CDR3 extends over 14 amino acids. Germline CDR1 MDHEN, CDR2 SYDVKM. The CDR3 reads CASSWGDGYNEQFF. The CDR3 nucleotides are TGTGCCAGCAGTTGGGGGGACGGTTACAATGAGCAGTTCTTC.

Note on this clone: Compared with germline, one end of the junction differs, possibly owing to a read error. The rearrangement links TRBV7-7 to TRBJ1-5; unclear D gene. The CDR3 is 16 amino acids. The germline gives CDR1 SSHAT, CDR2 FNYEAQ (reference sequence). CDR3 sequence: CASSLGPYRRNQPQHF. The CDR3 DNA sequence: TGTGCTAGCAGCTTAGGGCCCTACCGAAGAAATCAGCCCCAGCATTTT.

The rearrangement joins TRBV4-3 to TRBJ2-2; weak D call: TRBD1 (6 bases). CDR3 size: 17 residues. CDR1 is LGHNA and CDR2 is YSLEER in the germline V gene. The V end was cut by 2 bases, the J end by 2 bases, with 15 bases between. CDR3 in DNA: TGCGCCAGCAGCCAACTCGCGCACAGGGCCAACACCGGGGAGCTGTTTTTT. Protein sequence: CASSQLAHRANTGELFF.

The chain carries TRBV5-8 and TRBJ1-3, with TRBD1 as a possible D gene (5 bases). V was clipped by 4 bases and J by 2 bases, with 13 bases between them. In germline, CDR1 is SGHTS, CDR2 YDEGEE. This CDR3 is built from 15 residues. CDR3 coding DNA: TGTGCCAGCAGCGGGGGACTGAGGACTGGAAACACCATATATTTT. It translates to CASSGGLRTGNTIYF.